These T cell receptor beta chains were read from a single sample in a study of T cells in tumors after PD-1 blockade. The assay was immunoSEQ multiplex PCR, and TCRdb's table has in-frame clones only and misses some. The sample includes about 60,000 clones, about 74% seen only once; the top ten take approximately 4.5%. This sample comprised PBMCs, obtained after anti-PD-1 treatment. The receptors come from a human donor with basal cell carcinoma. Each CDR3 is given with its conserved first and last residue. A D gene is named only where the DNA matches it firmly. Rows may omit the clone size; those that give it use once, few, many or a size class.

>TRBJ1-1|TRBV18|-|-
CASSPFEENTEAFF
TGTGCCAGCTCACCGTTCGAGGAGAACACTGAAGCTTTCTTT
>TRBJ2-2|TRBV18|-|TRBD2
CASSPLAGVTGELFF
TGTGCCAGCTCACCACTAGCGGGGGTCACCGGGGAGCTGTTTTTT
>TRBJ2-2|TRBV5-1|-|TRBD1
CASSWTGTNTGELFF
TGCGCCAGCAGCTGGACAGGGACGAACACCGGGGAGCTGTTTTTT
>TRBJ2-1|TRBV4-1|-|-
CASSQESRAYNEQFF
TGCGCCAGCAGCCAAGAATCCAGGGCTTACAATGAGCAGTTCTTC
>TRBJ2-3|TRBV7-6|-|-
CASSPRRSTDTQYF
TGTGCCAGCAGCCCTCGACGGAGCACAGATACGCAGTATTTT
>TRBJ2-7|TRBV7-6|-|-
CASSPRAGSSYEQYF
TGTGCCAGCAGCCCTCGGGCAGGGAGCTCCTACGAGCAGTACTTC
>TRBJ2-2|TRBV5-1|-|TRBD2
CASSWTSGGWTGELFF
TGCGCCAGCAGCTGGACTAGCGGGGGGTGGACCGGGGAGCTGTTTTTT
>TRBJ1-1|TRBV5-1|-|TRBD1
CASSTFTGVNTEAFF
TGCGCCAGCAGCACCTTCACAGGGGTGAACACTGAAGCTTTCTTT
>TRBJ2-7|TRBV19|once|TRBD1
CASSLTPGQGANEQYF
TGTGCCAGTAGTCTAACTCCGGGACAGGGGGCCAACGAGCAGTACTTC
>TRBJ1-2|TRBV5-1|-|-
CASSPTGFFGYTF
TGCGCCAGCAGCCCTACAGGGTTTTTTGGCTACACCTTC
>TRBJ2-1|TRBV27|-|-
CASGYFSYNEQFF
TGTGCCAGCGGATACTTTTCCTACAATGAGCAGTTCTTC
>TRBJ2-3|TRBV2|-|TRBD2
CASSDLAGNTDTQYF
TGTGCCAGCAGTGACCTAGCGGGGAACACAGATACGCAGTATTTT
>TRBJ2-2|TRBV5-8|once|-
CASSLGTGNTGELFF
TGTGCCAGCAGCTTAGGCACAGGAAACACCGGGGAGCTGTTTTTT
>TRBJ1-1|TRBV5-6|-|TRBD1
CASSTGEDRDTEAFF
TGTGCCAGCAGCACGGGAGAGGACAGGGACACTGAAGCTTTCTTT
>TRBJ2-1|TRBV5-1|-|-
CASSAGTASYNEQFF
TGCGCCAGCAGCGCCGGGACTGCGTCCTACAATGAGCAGTTCTTC
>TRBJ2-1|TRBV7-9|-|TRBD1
CASRVDRENGEQFF
TGTGCCAGCCGAGTAGACAGGGAGAACGGTGAGCAGTTCTTC
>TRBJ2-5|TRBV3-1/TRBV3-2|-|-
CASSQGKGGTRETQYF
TGTGCCAGCAGCCAAGGTAAAGGGGGTACTCGGGAGACCCAGTACTTC
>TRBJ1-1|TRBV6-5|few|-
CATFFLGANTEAFF
TGTGCCACGTTTTTTTTAGGGGCGAACACTGAAGCTTTCTTT
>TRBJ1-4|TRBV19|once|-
CASSSGETTNEKLFF
TGTGCCAGTAGTTCTGGAGAGACAACTAATGAAAAACTGTTTTTT
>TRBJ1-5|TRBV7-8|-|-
CASSLDRIGDRKPQHF
TGTGCCAGCAGCTTAGATCGTATAGGCGATCGGAAGCCCCAGCATTTT
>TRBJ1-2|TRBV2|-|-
CASRYLGTTTYGYTF
TGTGCCAGCAGATACTTGGGGACTACGACCTATGGCTACACCTTC
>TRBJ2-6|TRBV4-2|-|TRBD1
CASSLDTGTGLSGANVLTF
TGTGCCAGCAGCCTAGATACCGGGACAGGGCTCTCTGGGGCCAACGTCCTGACTTTC
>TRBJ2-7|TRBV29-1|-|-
CSVGRNSYEQYF
TGCAGCGTTGGACGAAACTCCTACGAGCAGTACTTC
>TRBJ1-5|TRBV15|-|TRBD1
CATSTPTGFGNQPQHF
TGTGCCACCAGCACCCCGACAGGGTTCGGCAATCAGCCCCAGCATTTT
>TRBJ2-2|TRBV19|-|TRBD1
CASSRMTGGAGTGELFF
TGTGCCAGTAGCCGGATGACAGGGGGCGCAGGGACCGGGGAGCTGTTTTTT